Sequencing of this T cell receptor (beta chain) was carried out in a study of blood T cell repertoires in COVID-19. The table came from immunoSEQ multiplex PCR; TCRdb's copy has only in-frame clones and leaves some out. In the table there are about 110,000 clones, around four fifths of which are singletons. The CDR3 length is 22 residues. Losses at the gene ends were 6 bases for V and 7 bases for J; bases not matched to a gene: 29. Germline V CDR1 and CDR2: MNHEY, SMNVEV (reference sequence). The sequence derives from a woman aged 65 to 85 with acute or convalescent COVID-19. V usage is TRBV27 and J usage is TRBJ2-7; 14 bases map to TRBD2. The sample comprised peripheral blood. The CDR3 protein is CASSRGGRRGLAGVYISGEQYF. The DNA of the CDR3 is TGTGCCAGCAGCCGAGGAGGCCGTCGGGGACTAGCGGGAGTTTATATATCGGGGGAGCAGTACTTC.